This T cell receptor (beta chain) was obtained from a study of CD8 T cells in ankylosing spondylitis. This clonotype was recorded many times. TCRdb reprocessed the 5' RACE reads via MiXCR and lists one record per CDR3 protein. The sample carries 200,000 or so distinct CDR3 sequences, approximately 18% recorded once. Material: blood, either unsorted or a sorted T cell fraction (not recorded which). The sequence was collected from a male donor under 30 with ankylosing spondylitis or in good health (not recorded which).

The CDR3 spells CATTRTVAATGANVLTF. CDR3 nucleotides: TGTGCCACGACAAGGACAGTAGCTGCTACTGGGGCCAACGTCCTGACTTTC. The chain combines TRBV27 with TRBJ2-6; D is perhaps TRBD1 (6 bases). CDR3 length: 17 amino acids. V lost 10 bases, J lost 2 bases, and 21 bases lay in between. Germline values: CDR1 MNHEY, CDR2 SMNVEV (reference sequence). Full variable domain (remainder filled in from reference TRBV27 and TRBJ2-6): EAQVTQNPRYLITVTGKKLTVTCSQNMNHEYMSWYRQDPGLGLRQIYYSMNVEVTDKGDVPEGYKVSRKEKRNFPLILESPSPNQTSLYFCATTRTVAATGANVLTFGAGSRLTVL.